This is a list of T cell receptor beta chains from one sample in a study of cytomegalovirus exposure and HLA in healthy donors. Assay used: immunoSEQ multiplex PCR; TCRdb lists only in-frame clones, some missing. Among 85,000 to 130,000 clones, about three quarters were seen once, and the ten largest hold 13% to 15%. Sequenced sample: PBMCs. The origin of the receptors is a male donor in good health and CMV-seropositive. The CDR3 runs from the conserved cysteine through the conserved F or W. Fields, in order: V gene, J gene, D gene, clone size, CDR3 DNA, CDR3 protein. A D gene is named only where the DNA matches it firmly. Clone size is given for some rows only: seen once, a few or many times, or a class if the clone is expanded.

V: TRBV25-1; J: TRBJ1-2; D: TRBD1; size: once; DNA: TGTGCCAGCCGGAAACAGGGGGCCACAGCTAACTATGGCTACACCTTC; CDR3: CASRKQGATANYGYTF
V: TRBV30; J: TRBJ2-7; D: TRBD2; size: .; DNA: TGTGCCTGGAGTGACCGACTAGCCTGGTACGAGCAGTACTTC; CDR3: CAWSDRLAWYEQYF
V: TRBV30; J: TRBJ1-1; D: .; size: once; DNA: TGTGCCTGGAGTAGAGCGGTCATGAACACTGAAGCTTTCTTT; CDR3: CAWSRAVMNTEAFF
V: TRBV30; J: TRBJ1-3; D: .; size: once; DNA: TGTGCCTGGAGCGTTACTCGGACAGCACCCTCTCGGGGCTCTGGAAACACCATATATTTT; CDR3: CAWSVTRTAPSRGSGNTIYF
V: TRBV6-1; J: TRBJ1-5; D: .; size: once; DNA: TGTGCCAGCAGTGAGTCCCATAGCAATCAGCCCCAGCATTTT; CDR3: CASSESHSNQPQHF
V: TRBV7-6; J: TRBJ2-1; D: TRBD2; size: .; DNA: TGTGCCAGCAGCTTGAGCCCCGGGACTAGCGGGGGGGCAGGTGAGCAGTTCTTC; CDR3: CASSLSPGTSGGAGEQFF
V: TRBV28; J: TRBJ2-7; D: .; size: .; DNA: TGTGCCAGCAGGGCAGGGGGGCACTCCTACGAGCAGTACTTC; CDR3: CASRAGGHSYEQYF
V: TRBV2; J: TRBJ1-5; D: .; size: once; DNA: TGTGCCAGCAGTGCAGGGAATCCCAATCAGCCCCAGCATTTT; CDR3: CASSAGNPNQPQHF
V: TRBV5-4; J: TRBJ1-2; D: .; size: few; DNA: TGTGCCAGCAGCCCATTCCGGGGGTATGGCTACACCTTC; CDR3: CASSPFRGYGYTF
V: TRBV19; J: TRBJ1-2; D: .; size: .; DNA: TGTGCCAGTAGTGTACAGGGTGACAACTATGGCTACACCTTC; CDR3: CASSVQGDNYGYTF
V: TRBV6-6; J: TRBJ2-1; D: .; size: .; DNA: TGTGCCAGCGGCGCAGGATCCTACAATGAGCAGTTCTTC; CDR3: CASGAGSYNEQFF
V: TRBV4-1; J: TRBJ2-2; D: .; size: .; DNA: TGCGCCAGCAGCCGGAGGGGGGCGGGGGAGGTTACCGGGGAGCTGTTTTTT; CDR3: CASSRRGAGEVTGELFF
V: TRBV19; J: TRBJ1-2; D: TRBD1; size: .; DNA: TGTGCCAGTAGTATCGGACAGGGCGTTTATGGCTACACCTTC; CDR3: CASSIGQGVYGYTF
V: TRBV9; J: TRBJ2-1; D: TRBD2; size: .; DNA: TGTGCCAGCAGCGCCCATAGCGGGGGGGCTCGAGGCTCCTACAATGAGCAGTTCTTC; CDR3: CASSAHSGGARGSYNEQFF
V: TRBV9; J: TRBJ2-3; D: TRBD2; size: .; DNA: TGTGCCAGCAGCCCCCACACCGGGACTAGCTACACAGATACGCAGTATTTT; CDR3: CASSPHTGTSYTDTQYF
V: TRBV4-1; J: TRBJ2-1; D: .; size: few; DNA: TGCGCCAGCAGCCAAGGGCCGGACACCCGCTACAATGAGCAGTTCTTC; CDR3: CASSQGPDTRYNEQFF
V: TRBV5-1; J: TRBJ2-2; D: TRBD1; size: .; DNA: TGCGCCAGCAGCTACCGGACAGGGGGAAGCACCGGGGAGCTGTTTTTT; CDR3: CASSYRTGGSTGELFF
V: TRBV5-5; J: TRBJ1-1; D: TRBD1; size: .; DNA: TGTGCCAGCAGCTTTCGGACAGGAGACAACACTGAAGCTTTCTTT; CDR3: CASSFRTGDNTEAFF
V: TRBV5-1; J: TRBJ2-6; D: TRBD1; size: .; DNA: TGCGCCAGCAGCTCCCCCGGGACAGGGAGCTCTGGGGCCAACGTCCTGACTTTC; CDR3: CASSSPGTGSSGANVLTF